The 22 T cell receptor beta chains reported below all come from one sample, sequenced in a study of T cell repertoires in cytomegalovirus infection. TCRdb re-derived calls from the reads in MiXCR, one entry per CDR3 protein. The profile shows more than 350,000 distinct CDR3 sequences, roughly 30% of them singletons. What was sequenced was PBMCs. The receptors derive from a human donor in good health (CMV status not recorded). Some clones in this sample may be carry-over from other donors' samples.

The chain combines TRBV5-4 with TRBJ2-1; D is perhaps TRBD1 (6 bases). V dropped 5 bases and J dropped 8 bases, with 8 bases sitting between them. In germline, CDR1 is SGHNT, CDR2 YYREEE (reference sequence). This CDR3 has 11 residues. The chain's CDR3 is CASSRTDEQFF. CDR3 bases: TGTGCCAGCAGTCGGACAGATGAGCAGTTCTTC.

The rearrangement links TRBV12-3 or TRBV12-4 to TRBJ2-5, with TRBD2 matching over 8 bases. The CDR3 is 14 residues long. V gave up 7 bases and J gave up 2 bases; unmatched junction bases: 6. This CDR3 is CASTRGGLQETQYF. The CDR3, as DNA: TGTGCCAGCACCCGGGGGGGGCTACAAGAGACCCAGTACTTC.

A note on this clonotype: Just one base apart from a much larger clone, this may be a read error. CDR3: CAISLAVRGGPYNEQFF. The CDR3 DNA sequence: TGTGCCATCAGCTTAGCGGTCCGAGGGGGGCCCTACAATGAGCAGTTCTTC. The chain is built from TRBV7-2 and TRBJ2-1; either TRBD1 or TRBD2 may supply D (6 bases each). Germline V CDR1 and CDR2: SGHTA, FQGNSA. The CDR3 runs 17 residues.

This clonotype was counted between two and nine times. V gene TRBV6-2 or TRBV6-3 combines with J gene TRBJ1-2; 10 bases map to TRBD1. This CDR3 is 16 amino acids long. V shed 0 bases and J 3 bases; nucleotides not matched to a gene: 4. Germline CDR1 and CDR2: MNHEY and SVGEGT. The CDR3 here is CASSYSIGQGDYGYTF. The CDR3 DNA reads TGTGCCAGCAGTTACTCGATCGGACAGGGGGACTATGGCTACACCTTC.

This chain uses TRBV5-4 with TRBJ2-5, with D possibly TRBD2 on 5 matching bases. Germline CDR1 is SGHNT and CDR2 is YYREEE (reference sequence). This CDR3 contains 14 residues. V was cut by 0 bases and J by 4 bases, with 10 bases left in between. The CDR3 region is CASSLGTGIETQYF. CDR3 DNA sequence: TGTGCCAGCAGCTTGGGGACGGGGATAGAGACCCAGTACTTC.

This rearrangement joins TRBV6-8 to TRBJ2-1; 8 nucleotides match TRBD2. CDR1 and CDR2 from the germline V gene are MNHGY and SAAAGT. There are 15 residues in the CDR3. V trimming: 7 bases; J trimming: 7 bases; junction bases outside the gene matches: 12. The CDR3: CASNVRGAGGNEQFF. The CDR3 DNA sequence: TGTGCCAGCAATGTGCGGGGGGCCGGTGGGAATGAGCAGTTCTTC.

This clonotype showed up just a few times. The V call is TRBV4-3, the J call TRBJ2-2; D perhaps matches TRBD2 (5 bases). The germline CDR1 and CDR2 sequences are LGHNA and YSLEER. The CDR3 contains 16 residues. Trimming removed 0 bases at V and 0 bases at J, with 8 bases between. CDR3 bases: TGCGCCAGCAGCCAAGACGGGGTCGCGAACACCGGGGAGCTGTTTTTT. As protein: CASSQDGVANTGELFF.

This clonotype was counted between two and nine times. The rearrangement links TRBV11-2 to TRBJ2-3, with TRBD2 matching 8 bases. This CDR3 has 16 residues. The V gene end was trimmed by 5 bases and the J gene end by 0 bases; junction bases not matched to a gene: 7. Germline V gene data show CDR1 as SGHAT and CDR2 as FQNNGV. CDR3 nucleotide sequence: TGTGCCAGCAGCCCTCAGCGGGGGACGAGCACAGATACGCAGTATTTT. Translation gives CASSPQRGTSTDTQYF.

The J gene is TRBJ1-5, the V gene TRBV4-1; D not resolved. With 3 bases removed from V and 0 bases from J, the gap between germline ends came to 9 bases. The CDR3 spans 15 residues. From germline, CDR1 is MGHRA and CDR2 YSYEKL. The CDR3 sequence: CASSQYLDSNQPQHF. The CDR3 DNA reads TGCGCCAGCAGCCAGTACCTTGATAGCAATCAGCCCCAGCATTTT.

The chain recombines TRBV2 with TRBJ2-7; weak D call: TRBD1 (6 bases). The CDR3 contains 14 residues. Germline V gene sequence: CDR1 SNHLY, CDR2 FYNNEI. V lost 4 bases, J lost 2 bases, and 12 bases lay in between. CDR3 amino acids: CASSGNRVAYEQYF. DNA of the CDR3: TGTGCCAGCAGTGGCAACAGGGTAGCCTACGAGCAGTACTTC.

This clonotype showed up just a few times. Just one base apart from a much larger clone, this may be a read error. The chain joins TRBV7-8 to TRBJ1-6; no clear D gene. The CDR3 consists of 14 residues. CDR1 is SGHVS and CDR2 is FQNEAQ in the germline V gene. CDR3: CASSLRHNNSPLQF. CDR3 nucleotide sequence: TGTGCCAGCAGCTTACGACACAATAATTCACCCCTCCAATTT.

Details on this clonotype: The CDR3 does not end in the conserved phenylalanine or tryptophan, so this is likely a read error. DNA of the CDR3: TGCGCCAGCATCCACGACAGGGGGGTTCACGGGGAGCTGTTTTTG. It translates to CASIHDRGVHGELFL. This chain joins TRBV10-2 and TRBJ2-2, with TRBD1 matching 9 bases. There are 15 residues in the CDR3. J gave up 7 bases and V 7 bases, and 10 bases lay outside the gene matches. Germline V CDR1 and CDR2: WSHSY, SAAADI.

This CDR3 reads CASSLSPPVTYTEAFF. The DNA of the CDR3 is TGTGCCAGCAGCTTATCCCCACCCGTGACCTACACTGAAGCTTTCTTT. V usage is TRBV7-2 and J usage is TRBJ1-1; D is unclear. V was pared by 2 bases and J by 3 bases, with 16 bases between. The CDR3 runs 16 residues. Germline CDR1 SGHTA, CDR2 FQGNSA.

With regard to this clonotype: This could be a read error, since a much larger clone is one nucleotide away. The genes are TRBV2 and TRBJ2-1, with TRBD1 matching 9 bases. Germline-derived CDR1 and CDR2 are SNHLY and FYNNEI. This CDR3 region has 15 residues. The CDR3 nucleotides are TGTGCCAGCACGGGACAGGGAATTGCCTACAATGAGCAGTTATTC. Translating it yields CASTGQGIAYNEQLF.

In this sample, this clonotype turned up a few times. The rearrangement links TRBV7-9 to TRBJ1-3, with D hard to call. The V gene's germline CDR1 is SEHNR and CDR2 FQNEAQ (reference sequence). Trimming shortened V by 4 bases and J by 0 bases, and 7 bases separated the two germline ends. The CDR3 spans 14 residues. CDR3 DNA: TGTGCCAGCAGCTCCGACCGCTCTGGAAACACCATATATTTT. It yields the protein CASSSDRSGNTIYF.

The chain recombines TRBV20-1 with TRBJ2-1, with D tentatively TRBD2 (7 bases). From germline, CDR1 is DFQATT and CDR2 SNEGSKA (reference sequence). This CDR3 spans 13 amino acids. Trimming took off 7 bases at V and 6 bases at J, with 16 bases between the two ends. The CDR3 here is CSGQRGGVNEQFF. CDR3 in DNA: TGCAGTGGTCAGAGGGGGGGGGTCAATGAGCAGTTCTTC.

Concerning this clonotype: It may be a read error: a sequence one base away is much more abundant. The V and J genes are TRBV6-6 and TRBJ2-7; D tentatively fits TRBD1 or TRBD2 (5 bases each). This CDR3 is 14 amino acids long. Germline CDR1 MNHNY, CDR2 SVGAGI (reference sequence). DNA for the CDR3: TGTGCCCGCAGGACTCAGGGCTACTCCTACGAGCAGTACTTC. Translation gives CARRTQGYSYEQYF.

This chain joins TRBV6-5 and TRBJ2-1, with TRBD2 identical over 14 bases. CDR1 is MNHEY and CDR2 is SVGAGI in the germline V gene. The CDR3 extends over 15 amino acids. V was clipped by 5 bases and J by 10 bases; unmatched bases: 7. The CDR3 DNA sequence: TGTGCCAGCAGTCTACGACTAGCGGGGGGGCCCGAGCAGTTCTTC. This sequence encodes CASSLRLAGGPEQFF.

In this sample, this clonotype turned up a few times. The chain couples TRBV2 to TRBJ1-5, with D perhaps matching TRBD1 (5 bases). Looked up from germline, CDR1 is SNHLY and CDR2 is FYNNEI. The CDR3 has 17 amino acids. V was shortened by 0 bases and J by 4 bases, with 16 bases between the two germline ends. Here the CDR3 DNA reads TGTGCCAGCAGTGAAGCGCTCTTGCAGGGACTAAATCAGCCCCAGCATTTT. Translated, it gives CASSEALLQGLNQPQHF.

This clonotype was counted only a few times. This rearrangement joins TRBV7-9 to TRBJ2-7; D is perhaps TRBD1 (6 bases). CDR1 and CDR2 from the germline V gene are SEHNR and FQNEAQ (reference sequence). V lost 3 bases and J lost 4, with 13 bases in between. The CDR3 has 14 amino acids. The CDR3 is CASSLSGQLYEQYF. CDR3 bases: TGTGCCAGCAGCTTGTCCGGACAGTTATACGAGCAGTACTTC.

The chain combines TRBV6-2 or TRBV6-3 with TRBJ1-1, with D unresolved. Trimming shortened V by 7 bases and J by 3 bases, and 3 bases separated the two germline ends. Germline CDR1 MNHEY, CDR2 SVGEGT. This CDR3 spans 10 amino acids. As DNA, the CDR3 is TGTGCCAGCAAACACACTGAAGCTTTCTTT. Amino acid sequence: CASKHTEAFF.

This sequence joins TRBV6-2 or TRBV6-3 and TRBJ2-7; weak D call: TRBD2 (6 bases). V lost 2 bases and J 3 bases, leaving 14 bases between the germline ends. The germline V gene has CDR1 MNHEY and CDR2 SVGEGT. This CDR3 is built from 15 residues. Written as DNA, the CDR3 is TGTGCCAGCAGTTACGCGGGACCCGGTTTCTACGAGCAGTACTTC. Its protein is CASSYAGPGFYEQYF.